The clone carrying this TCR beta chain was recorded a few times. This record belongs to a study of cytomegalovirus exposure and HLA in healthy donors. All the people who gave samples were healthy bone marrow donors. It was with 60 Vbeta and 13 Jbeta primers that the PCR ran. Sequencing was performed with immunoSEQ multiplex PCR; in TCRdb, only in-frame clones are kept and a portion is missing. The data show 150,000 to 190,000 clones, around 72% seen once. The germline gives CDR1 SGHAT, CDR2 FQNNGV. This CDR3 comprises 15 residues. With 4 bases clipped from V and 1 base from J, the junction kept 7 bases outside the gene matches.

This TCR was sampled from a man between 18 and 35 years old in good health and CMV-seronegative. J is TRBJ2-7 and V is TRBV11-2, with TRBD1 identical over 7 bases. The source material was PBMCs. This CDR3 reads CASSSYRGRSYEQYF. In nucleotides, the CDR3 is TGTGCCAGCAGCTCCTACAGGGGTCGTTCCTACGAGCAGTACTTC.